The 25 T cell receptor beta chains given below trace back to one sample, sequenced in a study of cytomegalovirus exposure and HLA in healthy donors. With 60 Vbeta and 13 Jbeta primers, the PCR was carried out. This table comes from immunoSEQ multiplex PCR, and its TCRdb copy is limited to in-frame clones, with some not included. This sample has fewer than 110,000 clones, with 77% found just once. Sequencing was done on a sample of PBMCs. The source of these receptors is a male donor in good health and CMV-seronegative.

This rearrangement joins TRBV5-1 to TRBJ2-7; 7 bases map to TRBD1. This CDR3 has 12 residues. CDR1 is SGHRS and CDR2 is YFSETQ in the germline V gene. Trimming cost V 4 bases and J 5 bases; bases outside gene matches: 3. The CDR3 nucleotides are TGCGCCAGCAGCCGGGACAGCCACGAGCAGTACTTC. It is translated as CASSRDSHEQYF.

The chain couples TRBV5-6 to TRBJ2-2; 12 nucleotides match TRBD2. Germline V gene lookup returns CDR1 SGHDT and CDR2 YYEEEE. CDR3 length: 16 residues. J was trimmed by 6 bases and V by 1 base; bases with no gene match: 4. The CDR3 spells CASSLWGLAGPGELFF. The CDR3 DNA reads TGTGCCAGCAGCTTGTGGGGACTAGCGGGTCCCGGGGAGCTGTTTTTT. The full variable domain, its missing parts supplied by reference TRBV5-6 and TRBJ2-2, is DAGVTQSPTHLIKTRGQQVTLRCSPKSGHDTVSWYQQALGQGPQFIFQYYEEEERQRGNFPDRFSGHQFPNYSSELNVNALLLGDSALYLCASSLWGLAGPGELFFGEGSRLTVL.

This rearrangement joins TRBV2 to TRBJ2-1; 10 nucleotides match TRBD2. Losses at the gene ends were 6 bases for V and 9 bases for J; bases not matched to a gene: 14. Germline values: CDR1 SNHLY, CDR2 FYNNEI. CDR3 length: 16 residues. In DNA form, the CDR3 reads TGTGCCAGCAGAGTATCGAGCGGGAGGGCCGGAGGTGAGCAGTTCTTC. It yields the protein CASRVSSGRAGGEQFF.

This clone was seen once. The J gene is TRBJ1-1, the V gene TRBV2; D is possibly TRBD1 (5 bases). CDR1 is SNHLY and CDR2 is FYNNEI in the germline V gene. The CDR3 totals 14 residues. V was shortened by 8 bases and J by 6 bases, with 19 bases between the two germline ends. CDR3 DNA: TGTGCCAGCGGGGACTCCCGGCCTCTTGCTGAAGCTTTCTTT. Protein sequence: CASGDSRPLAEAFF.

V is TRBV19 and J is TRBJ1-2; maybe TRBD1 (5 bases). From germline, CDR1 is LNHDA and CDR2 SQIVND (reference sequence). The CDR3 totals 15 residues. V lost 5 bases to trimming and J lost 4 bases, with 17 bases between them. CDR3 amino acids: CASSPNFAGAYGYTF. CDR3 coding DNA: TGTGCCAGTAGTCCTAACTTCGCTGGGGCCTATGGCTACACCTTC.

The chain carries TRBV9 and TRBJ2-2, with 11 nucleotides matching TRBD2. The CDR3 consists of 17 residues. The V segment lost 4 bases and the J segment 4 bases; nucleotides outside the gene matches: 9. Germline loops: CDR1 SGDLS, CDR2 YYNGEE. The CDR3 DNA sequence: TGTGCCAGCAGCACACCCACTAGCGGGAGTATCACCGGGGAGCTGTTTTTT. Its protein is CASSTPTSGSITGELFF.

The V and J genes are TRBV28 and TRBJ2-1; D is possibly TRBD1 (5 bases). The V end was cut by 3 bases, the J end by 6 bases, with 18 bases between. The CDR3 runs to 16 residues. Germline values: CDR1 MDHEN, CDR2 SYDVKM. Here the CDR3 DNA reads TGTGCCAGCAGTTTCATTGGCGCAGGGCGAGGCAATGAGCAGTTCTTC. It translates to CASSFIGAGRGNEQFF.

The chain employs TRBV7-9 and TRBJ2-7, with D unresolved. V was trimmed by 3 bases and J by 5 bases, leaving 8 bases between them. Germline V lookup: CDR1 SEHNR, CDR2 FQNEAQ (reference sequence). The CDR3 consists of 12 residues. CDR3 in amino acids: CASSLAPHEQYF. As DNA, the CDR3 is TGTGCCAGCAGCTTGGCCCCCCACGAGCAGTACTTC.

This clone was seen a single time. The chain carries TRBV7-8 and TRBJ1-5; D is ambiguous. Germline V lookup: CDR1 SGHVS, CDR2 FQNEAQ. Trimming left V 0 bases short and J 4 bases short, with 13 bases between. The CDR3 is made up of 16 amino acids. CDR3 DNA: TGTGCCAGCAGCTTAGCGCGGGCCCACCCAAATCAGCCCCAGCATTTT. This translates into CASSLARAHPNQPQHF.

The chain employs TRBV27 and TRBJ2-4; 7 bases agree with TRBD1. Germline trimming cut 0 bases from V and 8 bases from J; bases unmatched to any gene: 7. There are 15 residues in the CDR3. The germline CDR1 and CDR2 sequences are MNHEY and SMNVEV (reference sequence). CDR3 residues: CASSLSGQRWDIQYF. In DNA, the CDR3 is TGTGCCAGCAGTTTATCGGGACAGCGCTGGGACATTCAGTACTTC.

The V and J genes are TRBV30 and TRBJ2-1; TRBD2 matches at 10 bases. CDR1 is GTSNPN and CDR2 is SVGIG in the germline V gene (reference sequence). This CDR3 is built from 15 residues. V shed 4 bases and J 2 bases; nucleotides not matched to a gene: 5. The CDR3 nucleotides are TGTGCCTGGAATTTGGGACTAGCGACCTACAATGAGCAGTTCTTC. Translated: CAWNLGLATYNEQFF.

The chain carries TRBV5-8 and TRBJ1-5; TRBD1 agrees at 8 bases. Per germline, CDR1 SGHTS and CDR2 YDEGEE. The V gene end was trimmed by 0 bases and the J gene end by 6 bases; junction bases not matched to a gene: 2. This CDR3 has 14 amino acids. DNA of the CDR3: TGTGCCAGCAGCTTGGGACAGGGGACTCAGCCCCAGCATTTT. Residues: CASSLGQGTQPQHF.

V gene TRBV28 combines with J gene TRBJ1-5; TRBD1 might be the D (5 bases). Germline V gives CDR1 MDHEN, CDR2 SYDVKM. This CDR3 is built from 14 residues. Trimming cost V 8 bases and J 0 bases, with 11 bases left between them. CDR3 protein: CASALGGSNQPQHF. The CDR3 nucleotides are TGTGCCAGCGCTCTGGGGGGTAGCAATCAGCCCCAGCATTTT.

The V call is TRBV28, the J call TRBJ2-7; 7 nucleotides align to TRBD1. This CDR3 region has 12 residues. With V trimmed by 5 bases and J by 6 bases, 4 bases remained unmatched. Germline CDR1 MDHEN, CDR2 SYDVKM. The CDR3 is CASSAGTVEQYF. CDR3 DNA: TGTGCCAGCAGTGCCGGGACAGTCGAGCAGTACTTC.

J is TRBJ2-1 and V is TRBV5-1; 8 nucleotides agree with TRBD1. CDR1 is SGHRS and CDR2 is YFSETQ in the germline V gene. This CDR3 region has 16 residues. V lost 7 bases, J lost 5 bases, and 14 bases stayed unmatched. The CDR3 loop is CASRDRPNPNHNEQFF. The CDR3 DNA follows: TGCGCCAGCCGGGACAGGCCAAACCCAAACCACAATGAGCAGTTCTTC.

This chain connects TRBV7-9 to TRBJ2-4, with 9 bases identical to TRBD1. This CDR3 region has 15 residues. Trimming took 5 bases from V and 2 from J; bases not matched to a gene: 4. Germline values: CDR1 SEHNR, CDR2 FQNEAQ (reference sequence). The CDR3 loop is CASSNTGGPKNIQYF. The DNA of the CDR3 is TGTGCCAGCAGCAACACAGGGGGCCCCAAAAACATTCAGTACTTC.

The rearrangement joins TRBV9 to TRBJ2-1, with TRBD2 matching 9 bases. The germline gives CDR1 SGDLS, CDR2 YYNGEE. V trimming: 8 bases; J trimming: 3 bases; junction bases outside the gene matches: 9. CDR3 length: 15 amino acids. The CDR3 loop is CASHRSSGNYNEQFF. The CDR3 DNA reads as TGTGCCAGTCACCGGTCTAGCGGGAACTACAATGAGCAGTTCTTC.

The count of this clone is one. The chain joins TRBV2 to TRBJ1-3, with D perhaps matching TRBD1 (6 bases). The CDR3 length is 15 residues. Germline-derived CDR1 and CDR2 are SNHLY and FYNNEI. Trimming left V 4 bases short and J 0 bases short, with 10 bases between. The CDR3 sequence is CASSATGTSGNTIYF. CDR3 DNA sequence: TGTGCCAGCAGTGCTACAGGGACCTCTGGAAACACCATATATTTT.

The count of this clone is one. In DNA form, the CDR3 reads TGTGCCAGCAGCTTAATCATTGGAGGCCCCTACAATGAGCAGTTCTTC. Residues: CASSLIIGGPYNEQFF. V is TRBV11-2 and J is TRBJ2-1; TRBD2 is a possible D gene (5 bases). CDR1 is SGHAT, CDR2 FQNNGV, per germline. The ends were cut back, 2 bases at V and 2 bases at J, with 13 bases in the middle. The CDR3 extends over 16 amino acids.

V gene TRBV10-3 combines with J gene TRBJ1-2; 7 nucleotides line up with TRBD1. Unmatched junction bases numbered 4, after V lost 2 bases and J lost 10 bases. Germline V gene lookup returns CDR1 ENHRY and CDR2 SYGVKD. This CDR3 has 12 amino acids. In DNA, the CDR3 is TGTGCCATCAGTGAGGCGACAGGGCCCTACACCTTC. This encodes CAISEATGPYTF.

This sequence joins TRBV23-1 and TRBJ1-1; 7 bases map to TRBD1. TRBV23-1 is flagged as an ORF with uncertain function. This CDR3 comprises 16 residues. The J segment lost 1 base and the V segment lost 6 bases, leaving 11 bases of the junction unmatched. This chain's CDR3 is CASSPIATGENTEAFF. The CDR3 DNA sequence: TGCGCCAGCAGCCCTATTGCTACAGGGGAGAACACTGAAGCTTTCTTT.

The chain joins TRBV28 to TRBJ2-7; TRBD2 is a possible D gene (5 bases). This CDR3 has 13 amino acids. With 8 bases removed from V and 0 bases from J, the gap between germline ends came to 11 bases. Germline CDR1 is MDHEN and CDR2 is SYDVKM. CDR3 residues: CASSGLSSYEQYF. DNA for the CDR3: TGTGCCAGCTCAGGACTTTCCTCCTACGAGCAGTACTTC.

This clone appeared a single time. The chain employs TRBV27 and TRBJ1-5, with a possible D match to TRBD1 (6 bases). In germline, CDR1 is MNHEY, CDR2 SMNVEV (reference sequence). CDR3 length: 16 residues. V was clipped by 3 bases and J by 0 bases, with 12 bases between them. CDR3 amino acids: CASSFGSGDSNQPQHF. As DNA, the CDR3 is TGTGCCAGCAGTTTCGGGTCAGGGGATAGCAATCAGCCCCAGCATTTT.

The chain joins TRBV19 to TRBJ1-2; 8 bases are a match to TRBD1. V was clipped by 5 bases and J by 5 bases; unmatched bases: 4. The CDR3 is 13 amino acids. Germline V gene data show CDR1 as LNHDA and CDR2 as SQIVND (reference sequence). The CDR3 loop is CASSGQGWYGYTF. CDR3 bases: TGTGCCAGTAGTGGACAGGGATGGTATGGCTACACCTTC.

This clone was seen a few times. CDR3 sequence (DNA): TGTGCCAGCAGTGCCCGGACACAAGGGAAAGAGACCCAGTACTTC. As protein: CASSARTQGKETQYF. V gene TRBV27 combines with J gene TRBJ2-5; TRBD1 is a possible D gene (5 bases). Germline V CDR1 and CDR2: MNHEY, SMNVEV (reference sequence). The CDR3 contains 15 residues. Trimming shortened V by 5 bases and J by 3 bases, and 16 bases separated the two germline ends.